A single sample gave rise to the 21 T cell receptor beta chains below, sequenced in a study of shared clonotypes between healthy human individuals. Measured with immunoSEQ multiplex PCR; TCRdb has only the in-frame clones, and not every one. The table lists 1.6 million or so clones, approximately 96% of them singletons. Sequencing used naive CD4+ T cells sorted from blood. The subset is: CD45RA+ positively selected. These receptors all come from a man under 40 in good health.

This chain joins TRBV14 and TRBJ2-1; 7 bases agree with TRBD1. CDR1 SGHDN and CDR2 FVKESK come from the germline V gene. There are 14 residues in the CDR3. V shed 3 bases and J 4 bases; nucleotides not matched to a gene: 3. CDR3 coding DNA: TGTGCCAGCAGCCATCGGGACAGTTACAATGAGCAGTTCTTC. Translating it yields CASSHRDSYNEQFF.

This clone was observed once. This chain uses TRBV29-1 with TRBJ2-2; 8 positions agree with TRBD1. From germline, CDR1 is SQVTM and CDR2 ANQGSEA. V lost 3 bases, J lost 7 bases, and 4 bases stayed unmatched. CDR3 length: 13 residues. For the CDR3, the DNA is TGCAGCGTTGACAGGGGGCTTGGCGGGGAGCTGTTTTTT. As protein: CSVDRGLGGELFF.

This rearrangement joins TRBV28 to TRBJ2-6; D is undetermined. Trimming stripped 7 bases from V and 1 base from J, with 20 bases between. In germline, CDR1 is MDHEN, CDR2 SYDVKM. CDR3 length: 18 residues. CDR3 residues: CASIGFVSWRSGANVLTF. CDR3 coding DNA: TGTGCCAGCATAGGTTTCGTGTCTTGGAGATCTGGGGCCAACGTCCTGACTTTC. The full variable domain, its missing parts supplied by reference TRBV28 and TRBJ2-6, is DVKVTQSSRYLVKRTGEKVFLECVQDMDHENMFWYRQDPGLGLRLIYFSYDVKMKEKGDIPEGYSVSREKKERFSLILESASTNQTSMYLCASIGFVSWRSGANVLTFGAGSRLTVL.

Only one count was recorded for this clone. The genes are TRBV7-3 and TRBJ2-5, with D possibly matching TRBD1 (5 bases). Trimming removed 5 bases at V and 4 bases at J, with 14 bases between. This CDR3 region has 14 residues. CDR1 and CDR2 from the germline V gene are SGHTA and FQGTGA. CDR3 amino acids: CASSAAGLGETQYF. As DNA, the CDR3 is TGTGCCAGCAGCGCTGCAGGGTTAGGAGAGACCCAGTACTTC.

The CDR3 here is CASSPFTFTDTQYF. In DNA, the CDR3 is TGTGCCAGCTCACCCTTTACATTTACAGATACGCAGTATTTT. The chain couples TRBV18 to TRBJ2-3, with D unresolved. The CDR3 extends over 14 amino acids. The germline V gene has CDR1 KGHSH and CDR2 LQKENI. The germline V and J ends were trimmed by 3 bases and 3 bases, with 10 bases remaining between them.

The chain carries TRBV9 and TRBJ2-5; D remains unclear. Trimming stripped 0 bases from V and 2 bases from J, with 5 bases between. The CDR3 has 13 amino acids. Germline lookup yields CDR1 SGDLS and CDR2 YYNGEE. The CDR3 coding sequence is TGTGCCAGCAGCGTAGTCCCTCAAGAGACCCAGTACTTC. Translating gives CASSVVPQETQYF.

The V and J genes are TRBV19 and TRBJ2-1; possible D gene TRBD1, 6 bases. Per germline, CDR1 LNHDA and CDR2 SQIVND (reference sequence). The ends were cut back, 4 bases at V and 0 bases at J, with 16 bases in the middle. This CDR3 spans 17 amino acids. The CDR3 region is CASSRTGFQSSYNEQFF. CDR3 sequence (DNA): TGTGCCAGTAGTAGAACAGGGTTCCAAAGCTCCTACAATGAGCAGTTCTTC.

This chain links TRBV11-3 with TRBJ2-2; no reliable D call. The germline gives CDR1 SGHNT, CDR2 YENEEA. CDR3 length equals 17 residues. V dropped 0 bases and J dropped 3 bases, with 14 bases sitting between them. The CDR3 sequence: CASSLELSTIHTGELFF. Written as DNA, the CDR3 is TGTGCCAGCAGCTTAGAGCTATCAACGATTCACACCGGGGAGCTGTTTTTT.

The gene calls are TRBV6-5 and TRBJ2-1, with D perhaps matching TRBD2 (5 bases). The CDR3 length is 13 residues. CDR1 is MNHEY, CDR2 SVGAGI, per germline. Trimming cost V 6 bases and J 1 base, with 7 bases left between them. CDR3 in amino acids: CASRRGSYNEQFF. The CDR3 nucleotides are TGTGCCAGCAGGAGAGGGTCCTACAATGAGCAGTTCTTC.

The gene calls are TRBV27 and TRBJ1-4; no clear D. Germline lookup yields CDR1 MNHEY and CDR2 SMNVEV (reference sequence). V was clipped by 2 bases and J by 3 bases, with 10 bases between them. The CDR3 loop spans 15 amino acids. CDR3 nucleotides: TGTGCCAGCAGTTTAGGAAACGGAGCTAATGAAAAACTGTTTTTT. It specifies CASSLGNGANEKLFF.

The chain employs TRBV18 and TRBJ1-1; 10 bases align to TRBD1. This CDR3 is built from 16 residues. The V and J ends lost 2 bases and 0 bases, in that order; junction bases with no gene match: 3. Germline V gene data show CDR1 as KGHSH and CDR2 as LQKENI. The CDR3 reads CASSPKGQGMNTEAFF. Here the CDR3 DNA reads TGTGCCAGCTCACCAAAGGGACAGGGGATGAACACTGAAGCTTTCTTT. Full variable domain (rest looked up from reference TRBV18 and TRBJ1-1): NAGVMQNPRHLVRRRGQEARLRCSPMKGHSHVYWYRQLPEEGLKFMVYLQKENIIDESGMPKERFSAEFPKEGPSILRIQQVVRGDSAAYFCASSPKGQGMNTEAFFGQGTRLTVV.

V and J are TRBV23-1 and TRBJ1-2; the D is unclear. TRBV23-1 is an ORF for which the function is uncertain. This CDR3 region has 17 residues. The V end was cut by 10 bases, the J end by 4 bases, with 28 bases between. The CDR3 loop reads CATQSISGREARYGYTF. CDR3 DNA sequence: TGCGCCACCCAGTCCATCTCCGGACGGGAGGCGCGCTATGGCTACACCTTC.

The V gene is TRBV7-8, the J gene TRBJ2-1; 10 nucleotides align to TRBD2. The CDR3 extends over 15 amino acids. Trimming cost V 4 bases and J 10 bases; bases outside gene matches: 10. Germline V lookup: CDR1 SGHVS, CDR2 FQNEAQ. CDR3 nucleotides: TGTGCCAGCAGCTGGAGCGGGAGGGGGAGGGGCGAGCAGTTCTTC. Translating gives CASSWSGRGRGEQFF.

The CDR3 DNA reads TGTGCCAGCAGCGGAACTAGCGGTGGAGATACGCAGTATTTT. It codes for CASSGTSGGDTQYF. The chain links TRBV9 to TRBJ2-3; 8 bases map to TRBD2. Germline V lookup: CDR1 SGDLS, CDR2 YYNGEE. The junction had 5 bases not matched to a gene; V was cut back by 3 bases and J by 5 bases. The CDR3 extends over 14 amino acids.

The chain joins TRBV11-3 to TRBJ2-1; D ambiguous. The V end was cut by 5 bases, the J end by 6 bases, with 14 bases between. The CDR3 covers 14 residues. CDR1 is SGHNT and CDR2 is YENEEA in the germline V gene. The CDR3 DNA sequence: TGTGCCAGCAGCCTCACGGCCAGTGCCAATGAGCAGTTCTTC. Translation gives CASSLTASANEQFF. The whole variable domain, filled in from reference TRBV11-3 and TRBJ2-1, reads EAGVVQSPRYKIIEKKQPVAFWCNPISGHNTLYWYLQNLGQGPELLIRYENEEAVDDSQLPKDRFSAERLKGVDSTLKIQPAELGDSAVYLCASSLTASANEQFFGPGTRLTVL.

The chain employs TRBV4-3 and TRBJ1-3; tentatively, D is TRBD1 (5 bases). The germline V gene has CDR1 LGHNA and CDR2 YSLEER. The CDR3 spans 12 residues. V lost 4 bases, J lost 11 bases, and 12 bases lay in between. In nucleotides, the CDR3 is TGCGCCAGCAGCCTCAGGGTGCAATCCATATATTTT. Translated, it gives CASSLRVQSIYF.

The chain uses TRBV27 and TRBJ2-1; D not resolved. The CDR3 is 12 residues long. CDR1 and CDR2 from the germline V gene are MNHEY and SMNVEV (reference sequence). The germline V and J ends were trimmed by 5 bases and 8 bases, with 10 bases remaining between them. CDR3 amino acids: CASSHRPDEQFF. CDR3 nucleotide sequence: TGTGCCAGCAGTCACCGACCCGATGAGCAGTTCTTC.

V and J are TRBV21-1 and TRBJ2-7; TRBD1, as called in the table, went unchecked against the DNA. TRBV21-1 is a pseudogene. This CDR3 contains 17 residues. The CDR3 bases are TGTGCCAGCAGCCCAAGAAGTATTTCAGGGGGATCCTACGAGCAGTACTTC. Translated: CASSPRSISGGSYEQYF.

V and J are TRBV12-5 and TRBJ2-1; 10 nucleotides match TRBD2. V lost 5 bases and J lost 2; bases outside the gene matches: 9. Germline V gives CDR1 LGHNT, CDR2 FRNRAP. This CDR3 comprises 17 residues. CDR3 nucleotide sequence: TGTGCTAGTGGTGCCTCAGCGGGAGGGCCGACCTACAATGAGCAGTTCTTC. Translating gives CASGASAGGPTYNEQFF. The whole variable domain, remainder taken from reference TRBV12-5 and TRBJ2-1, is DARVTQTPRHKVTEMGQEVTMRCQPILGHNTVFWYRQTMMQGLELLAYFRNRAPLDDSGMPKDRFSAEMPDATLATLKIQPSEPRDSAVYFCASGASAGGPTYNEQFFGPGTRLTVL.

This sequence joins TRBV28 and TRBJ2-5; the D gene is possibly TRBD2 (6 bases). Trimming cost V 3 bases and J 5 bases, with 10 bases left between them. Germline V lookup: CDR1 MDHEN, CDR2 SYDVKM. This CDR3 has 13 amino acids. CDR3 sequence: CASSLDRGETQYF. The CDR3 DNA is TGTGCCAGCAGTTTGGACCGGGGGGAGACCCAGTACTTC. Together with reference TRBV28 and TRBJ2-5, the CDR3 gives the full variable domain: DVKVTQSSRYLVKRTGEKVFLECVQDMDHENMFWYRQDPGLGLRLIYFSYDVKMKEKGDIPEGYSVSREKKERFSLILESASTNQTSMYLCASSLDRGETQYFGPGTRLLVL.

The J gene is TRBJ2-6, the V gene TRBV15; D gene ambiguous. Germline V gene sequence: CDR1 LNHNV, CDR2 YYDKDF (reference sequence). The CDR3 extends over 19 amino acids. Trimming stripped 1 base from V and 0 bases from J, with 16 bases between. CDR3 sequence (DNA): TGTGCCACCAGCAGAGGGACCGGTAGAGTGAGCTCTGGGGCCAACGTCCTGACTTTC. This sequence encodes CATSRGTGRVSSGANVLTF.